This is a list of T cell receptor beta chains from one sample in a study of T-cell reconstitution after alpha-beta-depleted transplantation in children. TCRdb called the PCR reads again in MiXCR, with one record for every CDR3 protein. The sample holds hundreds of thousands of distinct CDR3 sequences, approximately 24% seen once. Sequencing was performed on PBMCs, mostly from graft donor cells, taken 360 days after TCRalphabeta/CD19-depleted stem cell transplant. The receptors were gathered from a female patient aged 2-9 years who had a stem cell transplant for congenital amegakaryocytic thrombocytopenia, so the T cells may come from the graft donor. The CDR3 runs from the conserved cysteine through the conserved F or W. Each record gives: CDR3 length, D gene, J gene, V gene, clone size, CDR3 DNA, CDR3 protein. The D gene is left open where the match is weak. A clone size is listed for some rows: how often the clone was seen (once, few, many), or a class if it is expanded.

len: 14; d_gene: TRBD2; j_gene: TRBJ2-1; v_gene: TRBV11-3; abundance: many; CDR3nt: TGTGCCAGCAGCATCGGGACTAGCCCCAATGAGCAGTTCTTC; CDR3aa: CASSIGTSPNEQFF
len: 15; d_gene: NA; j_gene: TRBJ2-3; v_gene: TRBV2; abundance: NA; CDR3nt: TGTGCCAGCAGTCCTCAATCGACAGGCACAGATACGCAGTATTTT; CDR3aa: CASSPQSTGTDTQYF
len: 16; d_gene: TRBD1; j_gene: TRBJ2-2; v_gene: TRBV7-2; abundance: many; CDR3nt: TGTGCCAGCAGTCGAGCCGGGACAGGGTTGGCCGGGGAGCTGTTTTTT; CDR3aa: CASSRAGTGLAGELFF
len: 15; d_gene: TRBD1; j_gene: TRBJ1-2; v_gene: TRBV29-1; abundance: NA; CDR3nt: TGCAGCGTTGAAACGGGACAGGGGAACAACTATGGCTACACCTTC; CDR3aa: CSVETGQGNNYGYTF
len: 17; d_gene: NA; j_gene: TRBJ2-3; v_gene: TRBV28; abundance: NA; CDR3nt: TGTGCCAGCAGTTTTTATCATTCACGGGGGAGCACAGATACGCAGTATTTT; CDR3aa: CASSFYHSRGSTDTQYF
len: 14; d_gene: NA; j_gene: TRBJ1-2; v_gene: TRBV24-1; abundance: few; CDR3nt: TGTGCCACCAGTGACCGGGACACCCTGGGAGGCTACACCTTC; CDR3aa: CATSDRDTLGGYTF
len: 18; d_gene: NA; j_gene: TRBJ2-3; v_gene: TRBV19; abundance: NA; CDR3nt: TGTGCCAGTAGTAGCCTCGGAGGGAAGGGGGCGCGAGCAGATACGCAGTATTTT; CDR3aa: CASSSLGGKGARADTQYF
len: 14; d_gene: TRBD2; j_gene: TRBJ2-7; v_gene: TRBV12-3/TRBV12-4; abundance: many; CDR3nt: TGTGCCAGCAGAGTAGGTCTAGCGGGAGACGAGCAGTACTTC; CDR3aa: CASRVGLAGDEQYF
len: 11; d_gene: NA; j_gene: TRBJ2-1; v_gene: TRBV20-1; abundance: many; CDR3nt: TGCAGTGCTAGACCCCGGGACGTGCAGTTCTTC; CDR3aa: CSARPRDVQFF
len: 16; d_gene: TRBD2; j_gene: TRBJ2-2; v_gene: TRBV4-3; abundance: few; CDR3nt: TGCGCCAGCAGCCAAGCGACTAGCGGATACACCGGGGAGCTGTTTTTT; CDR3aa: CASSQATSGYTGELFF
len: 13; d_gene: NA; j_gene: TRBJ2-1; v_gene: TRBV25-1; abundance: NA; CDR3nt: TGTGCCAGCAGGCGGGTGGGTGGAAATGAGCAGTTCTTC; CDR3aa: CASRRVGGNEQFF
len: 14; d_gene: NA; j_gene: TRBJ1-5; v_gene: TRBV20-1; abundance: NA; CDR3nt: TGCAGTGCTAGTAACCGGGGTGGCAATCAGCCCCAGCATTTT; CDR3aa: CSASNRGGNQPQHF
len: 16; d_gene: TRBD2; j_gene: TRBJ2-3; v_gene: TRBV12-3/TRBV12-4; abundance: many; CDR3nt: TGTGCCAGCAGTTTAGGGTGGCTAGCGGGGACAGATACGCAGTATTTT; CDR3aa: CASSLGWLAGTDTQYF
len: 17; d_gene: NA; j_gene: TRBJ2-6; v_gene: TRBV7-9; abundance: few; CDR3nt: TGTGCCAGCAGCTTCCCAATTGGGAGTTCTGGGGCCAACGTCCTGACTTTC; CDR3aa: CASSFPIGSSGANVLTF
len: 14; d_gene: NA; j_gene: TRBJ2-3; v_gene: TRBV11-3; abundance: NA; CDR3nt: TGTGCCAGCAGCTTAGCGGGGTTCACAGATACGCAGTATTTT; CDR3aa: CASSLAGFTDTQYF
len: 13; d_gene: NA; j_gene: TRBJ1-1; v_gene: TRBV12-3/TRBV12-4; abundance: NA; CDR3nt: TGTGCCAGCAGTTTAGCGGCAGGTACTGAAGCTTTCTTT; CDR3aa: CASSLAAGTEAFF
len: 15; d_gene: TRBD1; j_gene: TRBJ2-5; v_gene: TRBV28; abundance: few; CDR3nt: TGTGCCAGCAGTTTCCGGTACAGGGGACCGGAGACCCAGTACTTC; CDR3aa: CASSFRYRGPETQYF
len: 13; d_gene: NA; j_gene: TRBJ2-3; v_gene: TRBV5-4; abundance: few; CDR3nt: TGTGCCAGCAGCACCCAACTAGCAGATACGCAGTATTTT; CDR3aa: CASSTQLADTQYF
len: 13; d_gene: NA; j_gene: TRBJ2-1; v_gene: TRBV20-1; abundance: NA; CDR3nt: TGCAGTGCTAGAGATTCCCAGACATTTGAGCAGTTCTTC; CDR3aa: CSARDSQTFEQFF
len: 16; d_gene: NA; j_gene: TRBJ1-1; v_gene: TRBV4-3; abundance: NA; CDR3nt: TGCGCCAGCAGCCAAGATACGGGACTGCGGAACACTGAAGCTTTCTTT; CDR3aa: CASSQDTGLRNTEAFF
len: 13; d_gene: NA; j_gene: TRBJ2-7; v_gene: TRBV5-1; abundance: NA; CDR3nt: TGCGCCAGCAGCTTGGCGACAGGTGACGAGCAGTACTTC; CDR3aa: CASSLATGDEQYF
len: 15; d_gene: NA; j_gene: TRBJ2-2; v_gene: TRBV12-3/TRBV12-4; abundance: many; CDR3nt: TGTGCCAGCAGTTTTGGGGGTTATCCGACCGGGGAGCTGTTTTTT; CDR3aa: CASSFGGYPTGELFF
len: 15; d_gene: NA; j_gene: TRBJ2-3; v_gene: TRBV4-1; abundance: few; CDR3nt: TGCGCCAGCAGCCAAGAAGTAGGTTTGACAGATACGCAGTATTTT; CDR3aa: CASSQEVGLTDTQYF
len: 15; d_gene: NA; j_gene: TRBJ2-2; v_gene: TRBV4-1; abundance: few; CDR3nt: TGCGCCAGCAGCCAAGATAGAGTGGTCCCCGGGGAGCTGTTTTTT; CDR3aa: CASSQDRVVPGELFF
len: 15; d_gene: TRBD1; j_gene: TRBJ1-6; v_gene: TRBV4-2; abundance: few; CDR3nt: TGTGCCAGCAGACGACAGGGTCGTTTAGATTCACCCCTCCACTTT; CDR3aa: CASRRQGRLDSPLHF
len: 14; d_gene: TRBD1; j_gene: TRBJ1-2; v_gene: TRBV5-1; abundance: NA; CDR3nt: TGCGCCAGCAGCTCACAAACGACAGGGGATGGCTACACCTTC; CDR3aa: CASSSQTTGDGYTF
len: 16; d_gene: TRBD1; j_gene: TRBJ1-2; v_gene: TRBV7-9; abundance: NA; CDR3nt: TGTGCCAGCAGCTACGATCGGACAGGGGGCTCCTATGGCTACACCTTC; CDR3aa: CASSYDRTGGSYGYTF
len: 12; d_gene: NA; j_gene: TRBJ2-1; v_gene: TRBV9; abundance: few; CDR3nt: TGTGCCAGCAGCGTAGCCGATTTTGAGCAGTTCTTC; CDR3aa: CASSVADFEQFF
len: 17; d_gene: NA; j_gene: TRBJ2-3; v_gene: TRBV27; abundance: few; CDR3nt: TGTGCCAGCAGTTCTTTACCGGGAGTGGGTGGCACAGATACGCAGTATTTT; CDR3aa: CASSSLPGVGGTDTQYF
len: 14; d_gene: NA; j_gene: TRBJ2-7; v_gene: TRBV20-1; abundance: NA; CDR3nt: TGCAGTGCTAGAGATCCTCGTCATCGGCGGGGCTCCTGCTTC; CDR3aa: CSARDPRHRRGSCF
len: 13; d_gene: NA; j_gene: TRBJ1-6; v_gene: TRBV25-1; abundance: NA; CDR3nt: TGTGCCAGCAGTGATGCGAGAATTTCACCCCTCCACTTT; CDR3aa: CASSDARISPLHF
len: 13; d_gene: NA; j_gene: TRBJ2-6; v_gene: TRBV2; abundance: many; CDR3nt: TGTGCCAGCATTGGTTTGAAGGTCCACGTCCTGACTTTC; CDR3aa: CASIGLKVHVLTF
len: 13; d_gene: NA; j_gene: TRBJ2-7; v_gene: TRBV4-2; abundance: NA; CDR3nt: TGTGCCAGCAGCCAAAGGGAATTCTACGAGCAGTACTTC; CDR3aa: CASSQREFYEQYF
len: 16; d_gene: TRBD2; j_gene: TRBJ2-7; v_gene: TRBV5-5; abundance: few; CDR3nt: TGTGCCAGCAGTGCGACCGGGACTAGCTTCTCCTACGAGCAGTACTTC; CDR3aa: CASSATGTSFSYEQYF
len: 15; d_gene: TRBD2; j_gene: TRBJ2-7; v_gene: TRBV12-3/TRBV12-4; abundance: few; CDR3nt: TGTGCCAGCAGCCCCCCCCTAGCGGGGGGGCCTATGCAGTACTTC; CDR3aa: CASSPPLAGGPMQYF
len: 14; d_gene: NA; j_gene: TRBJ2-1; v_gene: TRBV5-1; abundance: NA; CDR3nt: TGCGCCAGCAGCACTGGGACGCCGGGAAATGAGCAGTTCTTC; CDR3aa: CASSTGTPGNEQFF
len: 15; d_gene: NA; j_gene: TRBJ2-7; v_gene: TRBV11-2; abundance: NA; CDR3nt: TGTGCCAGCAGCCTAAACAGCGGAGGAGCCTACGAGCAGTACTTC; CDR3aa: CASSLNSGGAYEQYF
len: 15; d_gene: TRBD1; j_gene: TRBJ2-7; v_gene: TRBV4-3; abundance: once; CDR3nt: TGCGCCAGCAGCCAGTTCCGGGACAGACCCTACGAGCAGTACTTC; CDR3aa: CASSQFRDRPYEQYF
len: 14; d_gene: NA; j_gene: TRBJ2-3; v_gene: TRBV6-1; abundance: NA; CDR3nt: TGTGCCAGCAGTGGTAGTATCCGCACAGATACGCAGTATTTT; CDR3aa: CASSGSIRTDTQYF
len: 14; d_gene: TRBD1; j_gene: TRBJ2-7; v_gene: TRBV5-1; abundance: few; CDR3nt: TGCGCCAGCAGCTTGGACGGGACAGGGGTCGAGCAGTACTTC; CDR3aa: CASSLDGTGVEQYF
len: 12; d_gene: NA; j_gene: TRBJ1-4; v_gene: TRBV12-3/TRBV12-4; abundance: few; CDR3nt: TGTGCCAGCAGTTTCTCCTCTGAAAAACTGTTTTTT; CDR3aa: CASSFSSEKLFF
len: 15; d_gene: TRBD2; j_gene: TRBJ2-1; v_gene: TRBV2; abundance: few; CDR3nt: TGTGCCAGCAGTGGGCTAGCGGGGGGGCCCCATGAGCAGTTCTTC; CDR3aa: CASSGLAGGPHEQFF
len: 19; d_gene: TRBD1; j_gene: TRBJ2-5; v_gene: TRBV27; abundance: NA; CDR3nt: TGTGCCAGCAGTGTCCTACCCCCACGGACAGGGAGGAAAGGGGAGACCCAGTACTTC; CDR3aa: CASSVLPPRTGRKGETQYF
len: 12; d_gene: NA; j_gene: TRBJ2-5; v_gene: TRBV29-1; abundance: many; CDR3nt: TGCAGCGTTCAGGAGGGTTGGGAGACCCAGTACTTC; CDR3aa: CSVQEGWETQYF
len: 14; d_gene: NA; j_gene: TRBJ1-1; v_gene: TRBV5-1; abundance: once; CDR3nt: TGCGCCAGCAGCCCGGACAGCCTGAACACTGAAGCTTTCTTT; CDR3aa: CASSPDSLNTEAFF
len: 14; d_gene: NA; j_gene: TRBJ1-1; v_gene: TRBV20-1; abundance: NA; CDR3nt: TGCAGTGCTATGGACCCGGGGGGGAACACTGAAGCTTTCTTT; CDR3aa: CSAMDPGGNTEAFF
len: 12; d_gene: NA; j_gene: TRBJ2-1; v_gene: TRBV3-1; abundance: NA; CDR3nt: TGTGCCAGCAGCCAATTCGGCGATGAGCAGTTCTTC; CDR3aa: CASSQFGDEQFF
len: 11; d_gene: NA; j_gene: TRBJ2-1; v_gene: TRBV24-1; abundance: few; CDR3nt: TGTGCCACCAGTGATTTTGACAAGCAGTTCTTC; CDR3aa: CATSDFDKQFF
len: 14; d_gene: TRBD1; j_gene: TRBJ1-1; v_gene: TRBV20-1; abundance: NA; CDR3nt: TGCAGTGCCCCGGACAGGGAGGCGAGAACTGAAGCTTTCTTT; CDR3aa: CSAPDREARTEAFF
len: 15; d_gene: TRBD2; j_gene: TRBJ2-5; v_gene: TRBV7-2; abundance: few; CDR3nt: TGTGCCAGCAGCTTCCCCCGGATAGCGGGAGAGACCCAGTACTTC; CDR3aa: CASSFPRIAGETQYF
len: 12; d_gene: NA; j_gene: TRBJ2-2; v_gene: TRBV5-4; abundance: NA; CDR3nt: TGTGCCAGCAGCATTAACACCGGGGAGCTGTTTTTT; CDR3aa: CASSINTGELFF
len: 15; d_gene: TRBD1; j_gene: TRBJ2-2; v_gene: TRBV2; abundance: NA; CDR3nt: TGTGCCAGCAGTGAATACAGGGGGCAGGGCGGGGAGCTGTTTTTT; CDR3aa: CASSEYRGQGGELFF
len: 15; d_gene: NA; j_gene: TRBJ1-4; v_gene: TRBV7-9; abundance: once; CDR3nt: TGTTCCAGCAGCTTAGCCACACGGGCTAATGAAAAACTGTTTTTT; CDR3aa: CSSSLATRANEKLFF
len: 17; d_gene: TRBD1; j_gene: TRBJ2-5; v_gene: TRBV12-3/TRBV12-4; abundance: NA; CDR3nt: TGTGCCAGCAGCCTCTCAGGTTGGACAGGGGGGAAAGAGACCCAGTACTTC; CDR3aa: CASSLSGWTGGKETQYF